These 32 T cell receptor beta chains were sequenced from one sample in a study of technical replicates of blood from several donors. Here immunoSEQ multiplex PCR was the method, and the copy in TCRdb shows in-frame clones only, minus some. The sample records tens of thousands of clones, over 75% being singletons. The sample consisted of PBMCs. These receptor sequences come from a human donor in good health. Some clones in this sample may be carry-over from other donors' samples.

This chain connects TRBV18 to TRBJ1-6; 7 bases map to TRBD1. Germline lookup yields CDR1 KGHSH and CDR2 LQKENI. V shed 3 bases, J shed 7 bases, and the junction held 3 bases outside the gene matches. The CDR3 runs to 14 residues. In DNA, the CDR3 is TGTGCCAGCTCACCGACAGGGCAAAATTCACCCCTCCACTTT. Protein product: CASSPTGQNSPLHF.

V usage is TRBV4-1 and J usage is TRBJ1-1; 8 bases fit TRBD1. The junction had 11 bases not matched to a gene; V was cut back by 1 base and J by 1 base. CDR1 and CDR2 from the germline V gene are MGHRA and YSYEKL. The CDR3 is 18 amino acids. The CDR3 nucleotides read TGCGCCAGCAGCCAAGTGGCAGGGGGCACCCTCGGGAACACTGAAGCTTTCTTT. The encoded protein is CASSQVAGGTLGNTEAFF.

V usage is TRBV6-5 and J usage is TRBJ1-5; 9 bases fit TRBD1. The CDR3 consists of 14 residues. The germline gives CDR1 MNHEY, CDR2 SVGAGI. With V trimmed by 6 bases and J by 2 bases, 2 bases remained unmatched. The CDR3 sequence: CASRTGGGNQPQHF. In DNA form, the CDR3 reads TGTGCCAGCAGGACAGGGGGGGGCAATCAGCCCCAGCATTTT.

V is TRBV5-4 and J is TRBJ1-4, with TRBD1 matching over 10 bases. The junction had 7 bases not matched to a gene; V was cut back by 4 bases and J by 7 bases. The CDR3 has 15 residues. Germline loops: CDR1 SGHNT, CDR2 YYREEE (reference sequence). CDR3 in amino acids: CASSAATGGFEKLFF. In DNA form, the CDR3 reads TGTGCCAGCAGCGCAGCGACAGGGGGCTTTGAAAAACTGTTTTTT.

This clone is termed medium-sized. The rearrangement joins TRBV7-9 to TRBJ1-3; 7 nucleotides agree with TRBD1. With V trimmed by 4 bases and J by 4 bases, 4 bases remained unmatched. From germline, CDR1 is SEHNR and CDR2 FQNEAQ (reference sequence). The CDR3 totals 14 residues. CDR3 sequence: CASSWGQTGNTIYF. CDR3 sequence (DNA): TGTGCCAGCAGCTGGGGACAGACGGGAAACACCATATATTTT. The whole variable domain, remainder taken from reference TRBV7-9 and TRBJ1-3, is DTGVSQNPRHKITKRGQNVTFRCDPISEHNRLYWYRQTLGQGPEFLTYFQNEAQLEKSRLLSDRFSAERPKGSFSTLEIQRTEQGDSAMYLCASSWGQTGNTIYFGEGSWLTVV.

This chain uses TRBV27 with TRBJ1-1; 9 positions match TRBD1. Unmatched junction bases numbered 16, after V lost 9 bases and J lost 8 bases. The germline gives CDR1 MNHEY, CDR2 SMNVEV (reference sequence). The CDR3 length is 15 residues. The CDR3 is CARLLNRGRLGEAFF. CDR3 DNA sequence: TGTGCCAGGTTACTAAACAGGGGGCGCTTGGGCGAAGCTTTCTTT.

The chain couples TRBV13 to TRBJ2-5; D is unclear. Germline V gene lookup returns CDR1 PRHDT and CDR2 FYEKMQ (reference sequence). The V and J ends lost 5 bases and 2 bases respectively, with 9 bases between them. The CDR3 extends over 13 amino acids. The CDR3 region is CASSPRFQETQYF. CDR3 in DNA: TGTGCCAGCAGCCCCCGGTTTCAAGAGACCCAGTACTTC.

The J gene is TRBJ2-7, the V gene TRBV5-4; no clear D gene. The CDR3 sequence is 13 residues long. CDR1 and CDR2 from the germline V gene are SGHNT and YYREEE (reference sequence). V lost 5 bases to trimming and J lost 0 bases, with 9 bases between them. The DNA of the CDR3 is TGTGCCAGCAGAGGAGAACGCTCCTACGAGCAGTACTTC. Translation gives CASRGERSYEQYF.

This sequence joins TRBV9 and TRBJ1-4; no definite D call. The V end was cut by 3 bases, the J end by 1 base, with 7 bases between. The germline CDR1 and CDR2 sequences are SGDLS and YYNGEE. CDR3 length equals 14 residues. CDR3 sequence: CASSAGGTNEKLFF. The CDR3 nucleotides read TGTGCCAGCAGCGCCGGAGGAACTAATGAAAAACTGTTTTTT.

This chain's CDR3 is CASSLAPGLAGGAYNEQFF. The CDR3 bases are TGCGCCAGCAGCCTTGCTCCGGGACTAGCGGGAGGGGCCTACAATGAGCAGTTCTTC. This chain joins TRBV4-1 and TRBJ2-1, with TRBD2 matching over 16 bases. Trimming took 4 bases from V and 2 from J; bases not matched to a gene: 8. The CDR3 covers 19 residues. Looked up from germline, CDR1 is MGHRA and CDR2 is YSYEKL.

V gene TRBV5-6 combines with J gene TRBJ1-4; 7 nucleotides line up with TRBD1. CDR1 is SGHDT, CDR2 YYEEEE, per germline. The CDR3 has 15 amino acids. Unmatched junction bases numbered 7, after V lost 4 bases and J lost 4 bases. Here the CDR3 reads CASSRRTGHNEKLFF. Written as DNA, the CDR3 is TGTGCCAGCAGCAGAAGGACAGGCCATAATGAAAAACTGTTTTTT.

CDR3 coding DNA: TGTGCCAGCAGCTTGGATCGGGACTCCTACGAGCAGTACTTC. Its protein is CASSLDRDSYEQYF. The chain uses TRBV5-5 and TRBJ2-7; possible D gene TRBD2, 5 bases. Germline loops: CDR1 SGHKS, CDR2 YYEKEE (reference sequence). The CDR3 extends over 14 amino acids. V shed 0 bases and J shed 0 bases, with 7 bases lying between them.

This rearrangement joins TRBV6-5 to TRBJ1-1; D unresolved. Germline loops: CDR1 MNHEY, CDR2 SVGAGI. V dropped 5 bases and J dropped 1 base, with 11 bases sitting between them. The CDR3 extends over 14 amino acids. The CDR3 sequence is CASSTYTQNTEAFF. The CDR3 region has the DNA TGTGCCAGCAGTACGTACACACAGAACACTGAAGCTTTCTTT.

The rearrangement links TRBV2 to TRBJ2-7; D is uncertain. This CDR3 contains 14 residues. Germline CDR1 reads SNHLY; CDR2 reads FYNNEI. Trimming left V 4 bases short and J 6 bases short, with 16 bases between. Here the CDR3 reads CASSVAMAPAEQYF. The CDR3 nucleotides are TGTGCCAGCAGTGTAGCTATGGCCCCTGCCGAGCAGTACTTC.

J is TRBJ2-7 and V is TRBV5-6; a weak D match, TRBD2 (6 bases). The CDR3 totals 12 residues. Per germline, CDR1 SGHDT and CDR2 YYEEEE. Trimming shortened V by 4 bases and J by 6 bases, and 11 bases separated the two germline ends. Here the CDR3 DNA reads TGTGCCAGCAGCGGCGGGGCCGGCGAGCAGTACTTC. It is translated as CASSGGAGEQYF.

V is TRBV4-2 and J is TRBJ2-1; 7 bases are shared with TRBD1. CDR3 length: 16 amino acids. Germline CDR1 and CDR2: LGHNA and YNFKEQ. The junction had 4 bases not matched to a gene; V was cut back by 0 bases and J by 2 bases. The CDR3 region has the DNA TGTGCCAGCAGCCAAGACGACAGGGAGACCTACAATGAGCAGTTCTTC. Translating it yields CASSQDDRETYNEQFF.

Points on this clone: A junction end diverges from the germline sequence, so it may reflect a read error. The chain is built from TRBV30 and TRBJ2-7; D not certain. The length of the CDR3 is 11 residues. Germline V gene sequence: CDR1 GTSNPN, CDR2 SVGIG (reference sequence). The CDR3 DNA is TGTGCCTGGAGTGCAAACCAAAACCACGAGTTC. Translated: CAWSANQNHEF.

The V gene is TRBV11-2, the J gene TRBJ2-3; TRBD2 agrees at 9 bases. The CDR3 totals 16 residues. Per the germline V gene, CDR1 is SGHAT and CDR2 is FQNNGV. V gave up 0 bases and J gave up 1 base; unmatched junction bases: 2. The CDR3 reads CASSLDIAGGTDTQYF. As DNA, the CDR3 is TGTGCCAGCAGCTTAGATATAGCGGGGGGCACAGATACGCAGTATTTT.

The chain carries TRBV5-6 and TRBJ1-5; 7 nucleotides agree with TRBD1. V trimming: 0 bases; J trimming: 7 bases; junction bases outside the gene matches: 4. The CDR3 totals 14 residues. The germline V gene has CDR1 SGHDT and CDR2 YYEEEE. DNA of the CDR3: TGTGCCAGCAGCTTGGGGACAGGCCGGCAGCCCCAGCATTTT. Encoded protein: CASSLGTGRQPQHF.

The chain recombines TRBV7-9 with TRBJ1-1; TRBD1 is a possible D gene (6 bases). V shed 4 bases and J shed 2 bases, with 11 bases lying between them. Germline CDR1 and CDR2: SEHNR and FQNEAQ (reference sequence). The CDR3 contains 14 residues. DNA for the CDR3: TGTGCCAGCAGCTCCCAGGGGATCAACACTGAAGCTTTCTTT. Translating it yields CASSSQGINTEAFF.

The rearrangement uses TRBV4-3 and TRBJ1-5; D might be TRBD1 (5 bases). Germline-derived CDR1 and CDR2 are LGHNA and YSLEER. V lost 0 bases and J lost 3, with 12 bases in between. The CDR3 has 16 residues. The CDR3 sequence: CASSQDAGRINQPQHF. The CDR3 DNA sequence: TGCGCCAGCAGCCAAGATGCGGGGCGGATCAATCAGCCCCAGCATTTT.

This clone has only a few counts. The V gene is TRBV7-3, the J gene TRBJ2-7, with a tentative D call TRBD2 (5 bases). Per the germline V gene, CDR1 is SGHTA and CDR2 is FQGTGA. The CDR3 loop spans 13 amino acids. Trimming pared 1 base from V and 6 bases from J, leaving 10 bases between. The CDR3 spells CASSLNPRGEQYF. In DNA, the CDR3 is TGTGCCAGCAGCTTAAATCCCCGGGGCGAGCAGTACTTC.

The V call is TRBV4-1, the J call TRBJ2-5, with 14 bases matching TRBD2. CDR3 length equals 16 residues. V dropped 0 bases and J dropped 6; count of bases not matched to a gene: 3. Germline V gives CDR1 MGHRA, CDR2 YSYEKL. The CDR3 bases are TGCGCCAGCAGCCAAGATGGGACTAGCGGGGGTCAGACCCAGTACTTC. Amino acid sequence: CASSQDGTSGGQTQYF.

The chain carries TRBV6-1 and TRBJ2-6; D gene uncertain. Trimming removed 5 bases from V and 0 bases from J, with 5 bases in between. This CDR3 has 14 residues. Germline loops: CDR1 MNHNS, CDR2 SASEGT. CDR3 DNA: TGTGCCAGCAGTATATCCTCTGGGGCCAACGTCCTGACTTTC. Protein sequence: CASSISSGANVLTF.

J is TRBJ1-4 and V is TRBV11-2; the match to TRBD1 covers 7 bases. Germline V lookup: CDR1 SGHAT, CDR2 FQNNGV. With 5 bases clipped from V and 7 bases from J, the junction kept 7 bases outside the gene matches. The CDR3 is 14 residues long. The DNA of the CDR3 is TGTGCCAGCAGCCCCGACAGGGTGCGTGAAAAACTGTTTTTT. It encodes CASSPDRVREKLFF.

CDR3 sequence reads: CASSFLRTGSNEQFF. CDR3 coding DNA: TGTGCCAGCAGCTTCCTGCGGACAGGGTCCAATGAGCAGTTCTTC. This chain connects TRBV5-4 to TRBJ2-1; 8 bases fit TRBD1. V gave up 2 bases and J gave up 6 bases; unmatched junction bases: 7. Germline V gives CDR1 SGHNT, CDR2 YYREEE (reference sequence). The CDR3 covers 15 residues.

The chain joins TRBV7-9 to TRBJ2-7, with 7 bases aligning to TRBD1. Per the germline V gene, CDR1 is SEHNR and CDR2 is FQNEAQ (reference sequence). V trimming: 8 bases; J trimming: 0 bases; junction bases outside the gene matches: 16. The CDR3 covers 17 residues. CDR3 region: CASQSYRYGTDSYEQYF. The CDR3 DNA reads TGTGCCAGCCAATCCTACCGGTATGGGACAGACTCCTACGAGCAGTACTTC. The whole variable domain, filled in from reference TRBV7-9 and TRBJ2-7, reads DTGVSQNPRHKITKRGQNVTFRCDPISEHNRLYWYRQTLGQGPEFLTYFQNEAQLEKSRLLSDRFSAERPKGSFSTLEIQRTEQGDSAMYLCASQSYRYGTDSYEQYFGPGTRLTVT.

The rearrangement uses TRBV7-3 and TRBJ2-3; D uncertain. V gave up 3 bases and J gave up 0 bases, with 7 bases separating them. The CDR3 runs 14 residues. Germline V gene lookup returns CDR1 SGHTA and CDR2 FQGTGA. CDR3 DNA: TGTGCCAGCAGCTTCGGGTTAAGCACAGATACGCAGTATTTT. Amino acids: CASSFGLSTDTQYF.

The chain has TRBV6-6 and TRBJ2-5; TRBD1 agrees at 9 bases. The junction had 7 bases not matched to a gene; V was cut back by 6 bases and J by 5 bases. The germline V gene has CDR1 MNHNY and CDR2 SVGAGI (reference sequence). This CDR3 is 14 amino acids long. DNA for the CDR3: TGTGCCAGCAGAGAACAGGGGGCGCAGGAGACCCAGTACTTC. Amino acid sequence: CASREQGAQETQYF.

The chain combines TRBV6-1 with TRBJ1-2; the D gene is possibly TRBD1 (6 bases). The CDR3 consists of 14 residues. Germline V lookup: CDR1 MNHNS, CDR2 SASEGT. V shed 5 bases and J shed 2 bases, with 12 bases lying between them. The CDR3 spells CASSKNRENYGYTF. The CDR3 DNA follows: TGTGCCAGCAGTAAAAACAGGGAAAACTATGGCTACACCTTC.

CDR3 loop: CASRPPDRANTEAFF. The CDR3 nucleotides read TGTGCCAGCAGGCCCCCCGACAGGGCTAACACTGAAGCTTTCTTT. The gene calls are TRBV6-5 and TRBJ1-1; 7 bases are shared with TRBD1. After removal of 6 bases from V and 2 bases from J, the junction contained 9 bases not matched to a gene. The CDR3 contains 15 residues. The germline V gene encodes CDR1 MNHEY and CDR2 SVGAGI.

J is TRBJ2-7 and V is TRBV4-2; D is perhaps TRBD2 (6 bases). The CDR3 loop spans 15 amino acids. Germline V gives CDR1 LGHNA, CDR2 YNFKEQ. The V gene lost 0 bases and the J gene lost 0 bases, with 9 bases spanning the gap. The CDR3 nucleotides are TGTGCCAGCAGCCAAGAAACCGGGAGCTCCTACGAGCAGTACTTC. Translated: CASSQETGSSYEQYF.